This TCR beta chain comes out of a study of T cell responses to AZD1222 COVID-19 vaccine. Study-level findings and limits: Clonal diversity was possibly underestimated; the donors were predominantly white British and more often female. Repertoire sampling occurred only after the peak T cell response.

The V segment lost 4 bases and the J segment 5 bases; nucleotides outside the gene matches: 7. CDR1 and CDR2 (germline): MDHEN, SYDVKM. This CDR3 has 14 residues. Sequencing used immunoSEQ multiplex PCR; TCRdb keeps in-frame clones, though not all of them. The profile shows 150,000 or so clones, under 95% of them singletons. As to this clone: As yet, its antigen is unknown.

This sample comprised peripheral blood, obtained on day 0 of AZD1222 vaccination. V is TRBV28 and J is TRBJ2-7; 8 nucleotides match TRBD1. The receptor was isolated from an adult in good health. The chain's CDR3 is CASSWYRGANEQYF. Here the CDR3 DNA reads TGTGCCAGCAGTTGGTACAGGGGGGCCAACGAGCAGTACTTC.